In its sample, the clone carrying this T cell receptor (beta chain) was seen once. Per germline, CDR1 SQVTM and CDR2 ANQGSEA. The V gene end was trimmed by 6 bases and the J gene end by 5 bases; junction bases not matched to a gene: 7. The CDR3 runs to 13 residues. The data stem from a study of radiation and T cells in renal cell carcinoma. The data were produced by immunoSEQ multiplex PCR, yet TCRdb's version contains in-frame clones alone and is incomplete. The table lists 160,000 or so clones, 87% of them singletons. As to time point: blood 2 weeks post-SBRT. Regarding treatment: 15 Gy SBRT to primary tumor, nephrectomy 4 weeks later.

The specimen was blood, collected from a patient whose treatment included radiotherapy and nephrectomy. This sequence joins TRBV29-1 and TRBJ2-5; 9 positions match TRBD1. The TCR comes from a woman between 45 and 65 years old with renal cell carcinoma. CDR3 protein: CSVQQGAGETQYF. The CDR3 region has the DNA TGCAGCGTACAACAGGGGGCAGGGGAGACCCAGTACTTC.